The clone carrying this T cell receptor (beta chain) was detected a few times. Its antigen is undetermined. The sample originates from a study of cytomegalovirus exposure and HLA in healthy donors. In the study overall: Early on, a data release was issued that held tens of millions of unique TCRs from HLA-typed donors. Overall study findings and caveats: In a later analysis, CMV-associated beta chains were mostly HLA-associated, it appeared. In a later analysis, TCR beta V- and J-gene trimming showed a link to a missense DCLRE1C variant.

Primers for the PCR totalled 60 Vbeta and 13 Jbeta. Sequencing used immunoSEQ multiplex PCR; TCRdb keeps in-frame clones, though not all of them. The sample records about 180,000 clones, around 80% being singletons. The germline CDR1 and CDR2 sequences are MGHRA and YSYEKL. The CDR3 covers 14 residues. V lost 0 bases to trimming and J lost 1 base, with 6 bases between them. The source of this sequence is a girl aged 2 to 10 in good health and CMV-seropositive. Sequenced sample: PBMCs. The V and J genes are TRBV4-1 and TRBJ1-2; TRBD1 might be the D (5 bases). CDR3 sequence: CASSQEGVNYGYTF. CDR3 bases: TGCGCCAGCAGCCAAGAAGGGGTTAACTATGGCTACACCTTC.